This TCR beta chain was sequenced for a study of T cells in tuberculosis. HIV-seronegative South African adults aged 18 years or older had newly diagnosed active tuberculosis. Study observations and caveats: The TCR-beta difference was not significant; alpha differences partly reflected length. A GMM-specific repertoire classifier reached about 90% accuracy, AUROC 0.90.

On this clone: Its antigen is still unknown.

Clones were sequenced by immunoSEQ multiplex PCR, and TCRdb holds only the in-frame ones, with some missing. Of about 10,000 clones detected, over 90% appear once; the ten largest clones hold 10% to 15%. After removal of 5 bases from V and 6 bases from J, the junction contained 8 bases not matched to a gene. The CDR3 consists of 16 residues. Germline loops: CDR1 SGHAT, CDR2 FQNNGV. The receptor was derived from an adult with tuberculosis. Material for sequencing was PBMCs. The V call is TRBV11-2, the J call TRBJ1-6; 9 bases match TRBD1. DNA of the CDR3: TGTGCCAGCAGCCGCCAGACAGGGGGTCTTAATTCACCCCTCCACTTT. It specifies CASSRQTGGLNSPLHF.